Listed below are T cell receptor beta chains from one sample, sequenced in a study of tissue T cells after allogeneic stem cell transplantation. Measured with immunoSEQ multiplex PCR; TCRdb has only the in-frame clones, and not every one. Counted here are around 2,000 clones, 55% to 70% occurring once; the ten biggest clones make up 15% to 20%. This specimen consisted of ileal tissue, obtained at autopsy. The receptors here all came from a male patient at least 60 years old with steroid-refractory graft-versus-host disease after an allogeneic stem cell transplant. Some T cells may be the graft donor's. CDR3s include the opening cysteine and the closing phenylalanine or tryptophan. D genes are given only for firm matches. The listing skips clone size in some rows; elsewhere it reads once, few, many or a size class.

d_call	clone_size	v_call	j_call	cdr3_nt	cdr3_aa
NA	NA	TRBV6-2/TRBV6-3	TRBJ1-6	TGTGCCAGCAGTTACGGTGGGACACCCCTCCACTTT	CASSYGGTPLHF
NA	few	TRBV4-3	TRBJ1-2	TGCGCCAGCAGCCAAGATCACCCCTTAGGGGGGGGGTATGACTATGGCTACACCTTC	CASSQDHPLGGGYDYGYTF
NA	few	TRBV10-3	TRBJ1-4	TGTGCCATCAGTGATCACACCGAAAAACTGTTTTTT	CAISDHTEKLFF
TRBD2	NA	TRBV7-2	TRBJ2-3	TGTGCCAGCAGCTTCTCTAGCGGGGGGGCAGATACGCAGTATTTT	CASSFSSGGADTQYF
TRBD2	NA	TRBV3-1/TRBV3-2	TRBJ2-5	TGTGCCAGCAGCCAATTAGCGGGGGGGCAGGAGACCCAGTACTTC	CASSQLAGGQETQYF
TRBD1	once	TRBV18	TRBJ1-2	TGTGCCAGCTCACCCGGGACAGAGTTCTATGGCTACACCTTC	CASSPGTEFYGYTF
TRBD2	hyperexpanded	TRBV2	TRBJ2-1	TGTGCCAGCAGTGAAGCTAGCGGGGGGGCTCACGGCGCCTACAATGAGCAGTTCTTC	CASSEASGGAHGAYNEQFF
NA	NA	TRBV12-3/TRBV12-4	TRBJ2-7	TGTGCCAGCAGTTTTGGGGGCTACGAGCAGTACTTC	CASSFGGYEQYF
TRBD2	NA	TRBV7-9	TRBJ2-2	TGTGCCAGCACCGGACTAGCGTCTACGAACACCGGGGAGCTGTTTTTT	CASTGLASTNTGELFF
NA	NA	TRBV18	TRBJ2-1	TGTGCCAGCTCACCTGAGGCAGGGTTGGGGGATGAGCAGTTCTTC	CASSPEAGLGDEQFF
TRBD2	NA	TRBV7-9	TRBJ2-4	TGTGCCAGCGCTAGCGGGGGGAACATTCAGTACTTC	CASASGGNIQYF
TRBD1	NA	TRBV7-6	TRBJ2-1	TGTGCCAGCACCGGTGGGCAGGGGGTCGTAGGTGAGCAGTTCTTC	CASTGGQGVVGEQFF
NA	few	TRBV10-3	TRBJ1-2	TGTGCCATCAGTGAGTCAGGGCCTCTAAACTATGGCTACACCTTC	CAISESGPLNYGYTF
NA	NA	TRBV27	TRBJ2-7	TGTGCCAGCAGACCGGCCGGGTCATTTTACGAGCAGTACTTC	CASRPAGSFYEQYF
NA	NA	TRBV4-1	TRBJ1-1	TGCGCCAGCAGCCAACAGCCGCGGAACACTGAAGCTTTCTTT	CASSQQPRNTEAFF
NA	NA	TRBV2	TRBJ1-2	TGTGCCAGCAGTGAGGTGGCAGCCGCTATTCCCTTC	CASSEVAAAIPF
TRBD1	NA	TRBV5-5	TRBJ2-5	TGTGCCAGCAGAGACAGGGGGCGCGGGGAGACCCAGTACTTC	CASRDRGRGETQYF
TRBD1	NA	TRBV4-1	TRBJ2-7	TGCGCCAGCAGCCAAGGCGGGCTCCGGACAGGGGTTTTCTACGAGCAGTACTTC	CASSQGGLRTGVFYEQYF
TRBD1	NA	TRBV19	TRBJ1-6	TGTGCCAGTAGTATCGGGACAGGGGGTTTTTCACCCCTCCACTTT	CASSIGTGGFSPLHF
TRBD2	NA	TRBV7-2	TRBJ2-5	TGTGCCAGCAGCCCTCCTAGCGGGGGGGCGAGGAAAGAGACCCAGTACTTC	CASSPPSGGARKETQYF
TRBD1	few	TRBV6-2/TRBV6-3	TRBJ2-7	TGTGCCAGCAGCTCCGGTCATGGGACAGGGGGCGTCGAGCAGTACTTC	CASSSGHGTGGVEQYF
NA	once	TRBV18	TRBJ2-7	TGTGCCAGCTCACTTGCCCTCGGATATGGCGAGCAGTACTTC	CASSLALGYGEQYF
NA	few	TRBV19	TRBJ2-7	TGTGCCAGTAGTCCGCCCTACACAGGGTTGGCCTACGAGCAGTACTTC	CASSPPYTGLAYEQYF
NA	NA	TRBV6-2/TRBV6-3	TRBJ2-7	TGTGCCAGCAGTTATTCACAGGGATGGGCCTACGAGCAGTACTTC	CASSYSQGWAYEQYF
NA	NA	TRBV2	TRBJ1-3	TGTGCCAGCACTGGCCTGACAGGCACCATATATTTT	CASTGLTGTIYF
NA	NA	TRBV5-6	TRBJ1-2	TGTGCCAGCAGCTCCGGACAGCGCTATGGCTACACCTTC	CASSSGQRYGYTF
TRBD1	NA	TRBV6-5	TRBJ2-2	TGTGCCAGCAGTTACTCCTGGGACAGGGGCGCCGGGGAGCTGTTTTTT	CASSYSWDRGAGELFF
NA	NA	TRBV6-2/TRBV6-3	TRBJ2-7	TGTGCCAGCAGTTACAGGGAGGACGAGCAGTACTTC	CASSYREDEQYF
NA	NA	TRBV2	TRBJ2-2	TGTGCCAGCACCGTTGTCGGGACTTCGAACACCGGGGAGCTGTTTTTT	CASTVVGTSNTGELFF
NA	few	TRBV3-1/TRBV3-2	TRBJ1-6	TGTGCCAGCAGCCCAAATGGTCCCATTTCATACATTAATTCACCCCTCCACTTT	CASSPNGPISYINSPLHF
TRBD1	few	TRBV7-9	TRBJ2-2	TGTGCCAGCAGCTTAGCGACAGGGGGCCCCGGGGAGCTGTTTTTT	CASSLATGGPGELFF
NA	NA	TRBV11-1	TRBJ1-1	TGTGCCAGCAGCTTCGAGAGGGCTTCTGAAGCTTTCTTT	CASSFERASEAFF
NA	NA	TRBV3-1/TRBV3-2	TRBJ1-3	TGTGCCAGCAGCCAAGGGGGAACTGGAAACACCATATATTTT	CASSQGGTGNTIYF
NA	once	TRBV4-3	TRBJ2-1	TGCGCCAGCAGCCAAGGGCCGTTGGGGCAGGATGAGCAGTTCTTC	CASSQGPLGQDEQFF
NA	NA	TRBV7-8	TRBJ2-5	TGTGCCAGCAGCCAATCATACAGGTTCCAAGAGACCCAGTACTTC	CASSQSYRFQETQYF
TRBD1	few	TRBV18	TRBJ2-1	TGTGCCAGCTCTGGGACAGGGGGCCACGAGCAGTTCTTC	CASSGTGGHEQFF
NA	NA	TRBV27	TRBJ1-1	TGTGTCAGCAGGATCAGGGTGTTTGGCACTGAAGCTTTCTTT	CVSRIRVFGTEAFF
NA	large	TRBV7-9	TRBJ1-2	TGTGCCAGCAGCTCAAGTGGGGTCGACTATGGCTACACCTTC	CASSSSGVDYGYTF
TRBD1	NA	TRBV5-1	TRBJ2-7	TGCGCCAGCAGCTGGGGGACAGTTGGGTCCTACGAGCAGTACTTC	CASSWGTVGSYEQYF
NA	few	TRBV5-1	TRBJ1-4	TGCGCCAGCAGCTTGGGGCCAAGAACAACTAATGAAAAACTGTTTTTT	CASSLGPRTTNEKLFF